This TCR beta chain was sequenced for a study of T cells in Graves' hyperthyroidism and ophthalmopathy. Study overall: At the time of initial diagnosis and before any treatment, peripheral blood was collected. The study, taken as a whole, reports: In the blood, most expanded thyroid clonotypes above 0.001 appeared as well.

About 10 ml fresh peripheral blood yielded the PBMCs. As for this clonotype: The target antigen is unknown.

The CDR3 loop spans 17 amino acids. Germline trimming cut 6 bases from V and 5 bases from J; bases unmatched to any gene: 10. From germline, CDR1 is MDHEN and CDR2 SYDVKM. From RNA transcripts, TCR beta CDR3 regions were amplified. HTBI primers were employed in a first-round RT-PCR of the TCR CDR3. MiXCR was run by TCRdb on the multiplex PCR reads, yielding one entry per CDR3 protein. This repertoire shows more than 350,000 distinct CDR3 sequences, about 18% found once; its top ten account for around 35%. V usage is TRBV28 and J usage is TRBJ2-3; TRBD2 agrees at 14 bases. The material sequenced was blood. The clonotype comes from a woman under 40 with Graves' hyperthyroidism that later progressed to Graves' ophthalmopathy. The CDR3 loop is CASSTRTSGGLKDTQYF. The CDR3 region has the DNA TGTGCCAGCAGCACTCGGACTAGCGGGGGGTTAAAAGATACGCAGTATTTT.